This is a list of T cell receptor beta chains from one sample in a study of T-cell memory formation after mild COVID-19. TCRdb itself ran the 5' RACE reads through MiXCR, one entry per CDR3 protein. The sample yields hundreds of thousands of distinct CDR3 sequences, 15% to 20% seen once. The sequencing input was PBMCs or a T cell subset sorted from them (not recorded which). Receptors originate from a man aged 18 to 29 who had mild COVID-19 (a few samples of this study predate the infection). Cell type and time point are not known. The conserved cysteine and the conserved F or W are not part of the CDR3 here. A D gene is named only where the DNA matches it firmly.

D gene | V gene | CDR3 protein
. | TRBV11-3 | ASSLDDGDRAF
. | TRBV30 | AVGQNYEQY
TRBD2 | TRBV20-1 | SAKTGLAGGEQF
. | TRBV10-2 | ASSEQGGGQPQH
. | TRBV30 | AWDAEGFMNTEAF
. | TRBV2 | ASSSSFTGAGTGELF
TRBD1 | TRBV28 | ASRLLQGPADTQY
. | TRBV6-1 | ASSGTGSRLEAF
. | TRBV3-1 | ASSQMRDQPQH
. | TRBV6-2/TRBV6-3 | ASSASEYTGELF
. | TRBV30 | AWRLTYTEAF
. | TRBV12-3/TRBV12-4 | ASSPGLVSYGYT
TRBD2 | TRBV7-2 | ASRLAGVVLSSYNEQF
. | TRBV10-3 | ATRTGTGELF
. | TRBV3-1 | ASSSGQHSPLH
. | TRBV11-1 | ASSGWGIWTEAF
. | TRBV12-3/TRBV12-4 | ASSYWEGRGTQY
. | TRBV6-5 | ASRVSGTQTSPLH
. | TRBV5-1 | ASSVSGTATDTQY
. | TRBV11-2 | ASSLVGRTNSPLH
TRBD2 | TRBV16 | ASSRSGERGRTQY
. | TRBV29-1 | SVVGSGTGNTIY
. | TRBV6-5 | ASARGSFAEAF
. | TRBV18 | ASSPLATLRGYT
TRBD1 | TRBV4-3 | ASSPAGGFEQF
. | TRBV4-1 | ASSQPWFPTHNSPLH
TRBD1 | TRBV20-1 | SRAGTGSTEAF
TRBD1 | TRBV29-1 | SVGGSHRDRAYNEQF
. | TRBV15 | ATSRSGGANQPQH
. | TRBV24-1 | ATSDLTDTEAF
. | TRBV29-1 | SVEDRRVGGEAF
. | TRBV4-2 | ASSQENTEAF
. | TRBV27 | ASSFGSYNSPLH
. | TRBV24-1 | ATSGGQNQPQH
TRBD2 | TRBV6-5 | ASKGLVNEQF
. | TRBV4-2 | ASSQDEYSYGYT
. | TRBV7-9 | ASSPSVASTFYYRGEQY